These 24 T cell receptor beta chains were sequenced from one sample in a study of OX40 agonist ivuxolimab in advanced cancers. TCRdb keeps only in-frame clones here, not all; method: immunoSEQ multiplex PCR. This table holds tens of thousands of clones, more than 75% found once. The sequencing used CD4+ or CD8+ T cells sorted from blood, collected in a trial of the OX40 agonist ivuxolimab. The receptors stem from an adult with an advanced solid tumor such as melanoma, head and neck, liver or kidney cancer.

The chain has TRBV28 and TRBJ2-1, with unresolved D. The ends were cut back, 6 bases at V and 8 bases at J, with 5 bases in the middle. CDR1 and CDR2 (germline): MDHEN, SYDVKM. The length of the CDR3 is 10 residues. CDR3 sequence (DNA): TGTGCCAGCAGCCTCGATGAGCAGTTCTTC. As protein: CASSLDEQFF.

The rearrangement joins TRBV18 to TRBJ2-6; weak D call: TRBD1 (5 bases). V was shortened by 1 base and J by 0 bases, with 10 bases between the two germline ends. This CDR3 is 17 amino acids long. Per the germline V gene, CDR1 is KGHSH and CDR2 is LQKENI. CDR3 bases: TGTGCCAGCTCACCACAGGCAGGGCTCTCTGGGGCCAACGTCCTGACTTTC. Protein product: CASSPQAGLSGANVLTF.

Of note for this clone: This same CDR3 is encoded by further DNA sequences in the sample. The chain carries TRBV6-1 and TRBJ1-4; no definite D call. V gave up 9 bases and J gave up 8 bases, with 13 bases separating them. Germline CDR1 reads MNHNS; CDR2 reads SASEGT. This CDR3 region has 12 residues. CDR3 DNA: TGTGCCAGTGCAGGACGGGGAGAAAAACTGTTTTTT. Its protein product is CASAGRGEKLFF.

The gene calls are TRBV28 and TRBJ1-1, with 7 bases identical to TRBD1. The length of the CDR3 is 16 residues. Germline CDR1 MDHEN, CDR2 SYDVKM. V was pared by 6 bases and J by 6 bases, with 16 bases of the junction left unmatched. CDR3 DNA: TGTGCCAGCAGCCGACCCAGGGGGACCCTGGACGCTGAAGCTTTCTTT. Translated: CASSRPRGTLDAEAFF.

The chain joins TRBV7-3 to TRBJ2-5; D is possibly TRBD1 or TRBD2 (5 bases each). Looked up from germline, CDR1 is SGHTA and CDR2 is FQGTGA. The CDR3 runs 13 residues. Trimming removed 3 bases at V and 5 bases at J, with 10 bases between. CDR3 loop: CASSFGGLETQYF. Here the CDR3 DNA reads TGTGCCAGCAGCTTTGGGGGTTTGGAGACCCAGTACTTC. Filled out from reference TRBV7-3 and TRBJ2-5, the complete variable domain reads GAGVSQTPSNKVTEKGKYVELRCDPISGHTALYWYRQSLGQGPEFLIYFQGTGAADDSGLPNDRFFAVRPEGSVSTLKIQRTERGDSAVYLCASSFGGLETQYFGPGTRLLVL.

This chain connects TRBV7-9 to TRBJ1-4; possible D gene TRBD1, 6 bases. From germline, CDR1 is SEHNR and CDR2 FQNEAQ (reference sequence). V dropped 0 bases and J dropped 4 bases, with 9 bases sitting between them. There are 15 residues in the CDR3. CDR3 DNA: TGTGCCAGCAGCTTAGCGATCAGGGGTAATGAAAAACTGTTTTTT. Translating it yields CASSLAIRGNEKLFF. Complete variable domain (other parts from reference TRBV7-9 and TRBJ1-4): DTGVSQNPRHKITKRGQNVTFRCDPISEHNRLYWYRQTLGQGPEFLTYFQNEAQLEKSRLLSDRFSAERPKGSFSTLEIQRTEQGDSAMYLCASSLAIRGNEKLFFGSGTQLSVL.

V is TRBV28 and J is TRBJ1-2; 8 bases map to TRBD1. After removal of 4 bases from V and 8 bases from J, the junction contained 12 bases not matched to a gene. CDR1 is MDHEN, CDR2 SYDVKM, per germline. The CDR3 is 15 amino acids. The CDR3 loop is CASSSGGVSRDGYTF. CDR3 DNA: TGTGCCAGCAGTTCAGGGGGCGTCAGTCGTGACGGCTACACCTTC.

V is TRBV15 and J is TRBJ1-2; TRBD1 might be the D (5 bases). Germline loops: CDR1 LNHNV, CDR2 YYDKDF (reference sequence). This CDR3 is built from 12 residues. V lost 8 bases and J 4 bases, leaving 11 bases between the germline ends. The CDR3 nucleotides read TGTGCCACCCACGGGGACCGCTATGGCTACACCTTC. Translating it yields CATHGDRYGYTF.

The rearrangement uses TRBV2 and TRBJ2-3; 12 nucleotides match TRBD1. Germline-derived CDR1 and CDR2 are SNHLY and FYNNEI. The CDR3 runs to 15 residues. With 6 bases clipped from V and 4 bases from J, the junction kept 5 bases outside the gene matches. The CDR3 DNA follows: TGTGCCAGCAGGAACCGGGACAGGGGGCCAGATACGCAGTATTTT. This encodes CASRNRDRGPDTQYF. Supplemented by reference TRBV2 and TRBJ2-3, the full variable domain reads EPEVTQTPSHQVTQMGQEVILRCVPISNHLYFYWYRQILGQKVEFLVSFYNNEISEKSEIFDDQFSVERPDGSNFTLKIRSTKLEDSAMYFCASRNRDRGPDTQYFGPGTRLTVL.

V and J are TRBV5-1 and TRBJ2-3; 9 positions agree with TRBD2. With V trimmed by 5 bases and J by 3 bases, 7 bases remained unmatched. The CDR3 runs to 15 residues. The germline V gene encodes CDR1 SGHRS and CDR2 YFSETQ. CDR3 amino acids: CASRGGGARTDTQYF. The CDR3 coding sequence is TGCGCCAGCAGAGGCGGGGGGGCCCGGACAGATACGCAGTATTTT.

The chain employs TRBV18 and TRBJ1-2; 7 bases match TRBD1. CDR1 KGHSH and CDR2 LQKENI come from the germline V gene. Trimming at V came to 2 bases and at J to 3 bases, leaving 6 bases not matched to a gene. The CDR3 is made up of 15 amino acids. The CDR3 protein is CASSPFGTEDYGYTF. CDR3 nucleotides: TGTGCCAGCTCACCATTCGGGACAGAGGACTATGGCTACACCTTC.

The J gene is TRBJ2-7, the V gene TRBV5-6, with 7 nucleotides matching TRBD1. Germline CDR1 and CDR2: SGHDT and YYEEEE. This CDR3 is 14 amino acids long. The trim removed 4 bases at V and 1 base at J, leaving 5 bases unmatched. The CDR3 DNA reads TGTGCCAGCAGCAGGGGGCGATCTTCCTACGAGCAGTACTTC. Amino acids: CASSRGRSSYEQYF.

The rearrangement joins TRBV5-1 to TRBJ1-1; 7 bases match TRBD1. The CDR3 covers 15 residues. Germline V gene sequence: CDR1 SGHRS, CDR2 YFSETQ. The junction had 5 bases not matched to a gene; V was cut back by 3 bases and J by 0 bases. The CDR3 reads CASSSSGTVNTEAFF. The CDR3, as DNA: TGCGCCAGCAGCTCCTCCGGGACAGTGAACACTGAAGCTTTCTTT.

The CDR3 loop reads CAITGTLNTEAFF. The CDR3 region has the DNA TGTGCCATCACAGGGACCTTGAACACTGAAGCTTTCTTT. V and J are TRBV10-3 and TRBJ1-1, with TRBD1 as a possible D gene (5 bases). V was trimmed by 7 bases and J by 0 bases, leaving 9 bases between them. Germline CDR1 and CDR2: ENHRY and SYGVKD. The CDR3 covers 13 residues.

This clone has more than one count but fewer than ten. The chain recombines TRBV6-1 with TRBJ1-5; D uncertain. The CDR3 totals 13 residues. V was trimmed by 4 bases and J by 4 bases, leaving 8 bases between them. CDR1 and CDR2 from the germline V gene are MNHNS and SASEGT. The DNA of the CDR3 is TGTGCCAGCAGTGGATTGGCAAATCAGCCCCAGCATTTT. The encoded protein is CASSGLANQPQHF.

In the case of this clone: Mismatch with germline at one junction end may stem from a read error. This sequence joins TRBV7-9 and TRBJ1-2, with no clear D. This CDR3 is 14 amino acids long. Germline loops: CDR1 SEHNR, CDR2 FQNEAQ (reference sequence). The CDR3 nucleotides read TGTGCCAGCAGCTTAGCGGTCGTAAGCCCTGGCCACACCTTC. This translates into CASSLAVVSPGHTF.

This clone was found a few times. The CDR3 coding sequence is TGCGCCAGCAGCCAGGGAACAGGGAATCAGCCCCAGCATTTT. It encodes CASSQGTGNQPQHF. The chain recombines TRBV4-1 with TRBJ1-5; TRBD1 might be the D (6 bases). The CDR3 contains 14 residues. Trimming shortened V by 3 bases and J by 4 bases, and 10 bases separated the two germline ends. The V gene's germline CDR1 is MGHRA and CDR2 YSYEKL.

The chain uses TRBV18 and TRBJ2-3, with D perhaps TRBD2 (6 bases). CDR1 and CDR2 (germline): KGHSH, LQKENI. V gave up 3 bases and J gave up 1 base, with 14 bases separating them. The length of the CDR3 is 16 residues. For the CDR3, the DNA is TGTGCCAGCTCACCTTCGGGGGTCGGGGGCACAGATACGCAGTATTTT. It codes for CASSPSGVGGTDTQYF.

The genes are TRBV28 and TRBJ1-6; tentatively, D is TRBD1 (5 bases). From germline, CDR1 is MDHEN and CDR2 SYDVKM. The CDR3 extends over 16 amino acids. V lost 8 bases, J lost 6 bases, and 20 bases lay in between. CDR3 DNA: TGTGCCAGCTTGGGTGTGGGGGTTCGGGTTAATTCACCCCTCCACTTT. Translated, it gives CASLGVGVRVNSPLHF. Complete variable domain (other parts from reference TRBV28 and TRBJ1-6): DVKVTQSSRYLVKRTGEKVFLECVQDMDHENMFWYRQDPGLGLRLIYFSYDVKMKEKGDIPEGYSVSREKKERFSLILESASTNQTSMYLCASLGVGVRVNSPLHFGNGTRLTVT.

This chain uses TRBV28 with TRBJ1-2; D is undetermined. V lost 11 bases and J lost 5, with 12 bases in between. The germline V gene has CDR1 MDHEN and CDR2 SYDVKM. The CDR3 is 11 residues long. The CDR3 DNA follows: TGTGCCGTGGAGTCGAATTATGGCTACACCTTC. It specifies CAVESNYGYTF.

The chain recombines TRBV6-5 with TRBJ2-2, with TRBD1 as a possible D gene (5 bases). The CDR3 is 15 residues long. Germline V gene sequence: CDR1 MNHEY, CDR2 SVGAGI. Between the trimmed V and J ends, which lost 6 bases and 6 bases, there was a span of 17 bases. The CDR3 reads CASRFQGGVAGELFF. CDR3 nucleotide sequence: TGTGCCAGCAGATTTCAGGGTGGGGTGGCCGGGGAGCTGTTTTTT.

This clone was counted only a few times. The chain carries TRBV29-1 and TRBJ2-2, with 9 bases matching TRBD1. V gave up 7 bases and J gave up 1 base; unmatched junction bases: 10. The germline gives CDR1 SQVTM, CDR2 ANQGSEA. The CDR3 runs 16 residues. This chain's CDR3 is CSGTLPGQGNTGELFF. CDR3 nucleotide sequence: TGCAGCGGTACCTTACCGGGACAGGGGAACACCGGGGAGCTGTTTTTT.

The V and J genes are TRBV27 and TRBJ2-5; tentative D call: TRBD2 (5 bases). CDR3 length: 15 residues. The germline CDR1 and CDR2 sequences are MNHEY and SMNVEV (reference sequence). Trimming left V 5 bases short and J 1 base short, with 14 bases between. CDR3: CASSRGQVPQETQYF. The CDR3 DNA reads TGTGCCAGCAGTCGGGGTCAGGTTCCCCAAGAGACCCAGTACTTC.

The chain combines TRBV7-9 with TRBJ1-4; no clear D. This CDR3 region has 15 residues. Trimming took off 2 bases at V and 5 bases at J, with 12 bases between the two ends. The germline V gene has CDR1 SEHNR and CDR2 FQNEAQ (reference sequence). CDR3 loop: CASSLRSVLNEKLFF. The DNA of the CDR3 is TGTGCCAGCAGCTTAAGGAGTGTTTTAAATGAAAAACTGTTTTTT.